This TCR beta chain was sequenced for a study of blood T cell repertoires in COVID-19. Study background: Donors in the United States, Italy and Spain gave samples during acute or convalescent COVID-19.

The CDR3 runs to 15 residues. Germline V gives CDR1 SNHLY, CDR2 FYNNEI. The germline V and J ends were trimmed by 3 bases and 5 bases, with 14 bases remaining between them. The Seattle site enrolled patients during active infection and followed them longitudinally. Per the study methods: Estimates of nucleated cell counts were drawn from the amplification of reference gene primers. Sequencing used immunoSEQ multiplex PCR; TCRdb keeps in-frame clones, though not all of them. The V and J calls and clone size come from that table; D and trimming were worked out from the DNA. The sample holds about 200,000 clones, 90% to 95% seen once.

This clonotype was sampled from a man aged 60 to 69 with COVID-19, enrolled during active disease. The sequencing sample was made of peripheral blood. The chain links TRBV2 to TRBJ1-5; no clear D. The CDR3 protein is CASSEEDTSHQPQHF. In nucleotides, the CDR3 is TGTGCCAGCAGTGAGGAAGACACCTCCCATCAGCCCCAGCATTTT.